Shown below are 4 T cell receptor beta chains from a single sample sequenced in a study of beta chain features in type 1 diabetes. What was sequenced were expressed TCRB transcripts, since all of the isolated RNA had been reverse transcribed. Sequencing used immunoSEQ multiplex PCR; TCRdb keeps in-frame clones, though not all of them. The profile covers a few hundred thousand clones, with roughly 14% appearing a single time and about 0.04% taken by the ten largest. The sequenced sample consisted of naive CD4+ T cells from blood. These receptor sequences come from a man aged 30 to 39 in good health.

In this sample, this clone turned up a few times. The chain links TRBV25-1 to TRBJ2-2, with TRBD1 matching over 8 bases. V lost 6 bases, J lost 5 bases, and 5 bases stayed unmatched. Germline V gene lookup returns CDR1 MGHDK and CDR2 SYGVNS. This CDR3 has 14 amino acids. Here the CDR3 reads CASRGTGGTGELFF. The CDR3 coding sequence is TGTGCCAGCAGAGGGACAGGTGGAACCGGGGAGCTGTTTTTT. The variable domain in full, with the rest retrieved from reference TRBV25-1 and TRBJ2-2, is EADIYQTPRYLVIGTGKKITLECSQTMGHDKMYWYQQDPGMELHLIHYSYGVNSTEKGDLSSESTVSRIRTEHFPLTLESARPSHTSQYLCASRGTGGTGELFFGEGSRLTVL.

This clone was picked up a small number of times. The junction and the germline gene differ at one end; a read error may be behind it. The chain couples TRBV9 to TRBJ2-3; no definite D call. Germline V CDR1 and CDR2: SGDLS, YYNGEE. The CDR3 has 14 amino acids. The CDR3 DNA follows: TGTGCCAGCAGCGTAGTGGTTAGCACCGATACGCAGTATTTT. This translates into CASSVVVSTDTQYF.

This clone was observed a handful of times. The chain couples TRBV4-3 to TRBJ2-3; D is ambiguous. The CDR3 has 15 amino acids. V was trimmed by 0 bases and J by 2 bases, leaving 9 bases between them. Germline V gene lookup returns CDR1 LGHNA and CDR2 YSLEER. The CDR3 here is CASSQDTHFTDTQYF. The CDR3 DNA sequence: TGCGCCAGCAGCCAAGACACTCACTTCACAGATACGCAGTATTTT.

Comments on this clone: Germline is not matched at one junction end, which may reflect a read error. The CDR3 sequence: CAYPPRPMNTEAFF. The CDR3 DNA reads TGTGCTTATCCCCCAAGACCTATGAACACCGAAGCTTTCTTT. This rearrangement joins TRBV27 to TRBJ1-1, with unresolved D. The CDR3 is 14 residues long. Looked up from germline, CDR1 is MNHEY and CDR2 is SMNVEV (reference sequence).